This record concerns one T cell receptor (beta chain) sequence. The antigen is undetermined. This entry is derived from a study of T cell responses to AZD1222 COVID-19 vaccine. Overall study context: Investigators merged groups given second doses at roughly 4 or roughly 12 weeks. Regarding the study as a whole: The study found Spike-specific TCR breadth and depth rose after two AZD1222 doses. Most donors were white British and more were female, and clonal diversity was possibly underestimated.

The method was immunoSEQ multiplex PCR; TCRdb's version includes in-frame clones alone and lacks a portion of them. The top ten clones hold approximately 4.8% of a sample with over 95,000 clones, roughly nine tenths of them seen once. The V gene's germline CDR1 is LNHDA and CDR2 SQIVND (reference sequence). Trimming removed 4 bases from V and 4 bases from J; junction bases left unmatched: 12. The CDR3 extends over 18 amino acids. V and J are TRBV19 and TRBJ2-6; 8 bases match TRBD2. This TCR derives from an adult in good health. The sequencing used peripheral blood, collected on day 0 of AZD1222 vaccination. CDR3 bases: TGTGCCAGTAGTACGGTTGGGACTAGGTCCGCAGGGGCCAACGTCCTGACTTTC. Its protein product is CASSTVGTRSAGANVLTF. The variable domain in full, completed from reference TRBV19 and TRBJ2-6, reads DGGITQSPKYLFRKEGQNVTLSCEQNLNHDAMYWYRQDPGQGLRLIYYSQIVNDFQKGDIAEGYSVSREKKESFPLTVTSAQKNPTAFYLCASSTVGTRSAGANVLTFGAGSRLTVL.